This T cell receptor beta chain was identified during a study of cytomegalovirus exposure and HLA in healthy donors. A word on this clone: No antigen is known for it.

Study conclusions and caveats: As was reported, the classifier diagnosed cytomegalovirus status with high specificity and sensitivity. Among TCR beta chains, those listed as cytomegalovirus-associated numbered over 150.

These donors were members of the 120-subject validation cohort, a group separate from the roughly 700-subject first cohort. TCRdb keeps only in-frame clones here, not all; method: immunoSEQ multiplex PCR. The sample records about 74,000 clones, roughly 94% being singletons. The material sequenced was PBMCs. The sequence derives from a man between 18 and 29 years old in good health and CMV-seropositive.

The CDR3 loop is CASSRPRDRGTGELFF. CDR3 sequence (DNA): TGTGCCAGCAGCCGTCCCCGGGACAGGGGCACCGGGGAGCTGTTTTTT. This chain connects TRBV12-1 to TRBJ2-2; the tabulated D call, TRBD1, remains unverified against the DNA. TRBV12-1 is noted as a pseudogene. This CDR3 comprises 16 residues.